The clone carrying this TCR beta chain was seen a few times. TCRdb redid the calling of the RACE reads with MiXCR, one entry per CDR3 protein. The sample carries under 75,000 distinct CDR3 sequences, over 8.5% recorded once. The germline V gene has CDR1 SGHTS and CDR2 YDEGEE. The CDR3 has 15 amino acids. Trimming removed 4 bases from V and 7 bases from J, with 18 bases in between. The sample's time point: patch test 3, about 24 weeks after DPC sensitization. Treatment indicated: therapeutic diphenylcyclopropenone sensitization with weekly scalp DPC. Unfractionated whole blood yielded the extracted total RNA. This sample stems from a study of human T cells and chemical hapten exposure. Study-wide context: DPC 0.01% went on the upper back by patch test, with reading at 6 days.

The sample consisted of whole blood, taken in connection with sensitization to the hapten diphenylcyclopropenone (DPC). The clonotype originates from a woman between 45 and 65 years old with alopecia areata. Some clones in this sample may be carry-over from other donors' samples. The chain employs TRBV5-8 and TRBJ1-5, with D hard to call. This CDR3 reads CASSPPGRLVQPQHF. The CDR3 DNA reads as TGTGCCAGCAGCCCGCCGGGTCGCCTAGTCCAGCCCCAGCATTTT. The variable domain in full, completed from reference TRBV5-8 and TRBJ1-5, reads EAGVTQSPTHLIKTRGQQATLRCSPISGHTSVYWYQQALGLGLQFLLWYDEGEERNRGNFPPRFSGRQFPNYSSELNVNALELEDSALYLCASSPPGRLVQPQHFGDGTRLSIL.